The T cell receptor beta chain described here comes from a study of control samples from healthy donors and cancer patients. The CDR3 consists of 15 residues. With 0 bases clipped from V and 2 bases from J, the junction kept 3 bases outside the gene matches. The germline V gene has CDR1 LGHDT and CDR2 YNNKEL (reference sequence). Profiled with immunoSEQ multiplex PCR; TCRdb holds only in-frame clones, not every one. The sample carries 130,000 to 150,000 clones, just under 95% recorded once. The J gene is TRBJ1-2, the V gene TRBV3-1 (or the pseudogene TRBV3-2); 7 nucleotides line up with TRBD1. Sequencing was done on a sample of PBMCs. The sequence came from a man between 60 and 75 years old with colorectal cancer. CDR3 residues: CASSQDMGQNYGYTF. CDR3 coding DNA: TGTGCCAGCAGCCAAGATATGGGACAGAACTATGGCTACACCTTC.